This entry concerns a single TCR beta chain. CDR1 and CDR2 (germline): GTSNPN, SVGIG (reference sequence). V gave up 2 bases and J gave up 4 bases; unmatched junction bases: 8. The CDR3 consists of 14 residues. This sample's time point: after dendritic cell vaccination, including at tumor progression/relapse. The data stem from a study of glioma-infiltrating T cells after dendritic cell vaccination. Across the study: Patients had newly diagnosed or recurrent glioblastoma and received dendritic cell vaccines. Three intradermal dendritic cell vaccine injections were given every two weeks.

Using immunoSEQ multiplex PCR, the repertoire was profiled, and TCRdb retains in-frame clones only, with some absent. The table has around 92,000 clones, less than 90% seen once. This material consisted of blood, taken after dendritic cell vaccination. The chain joins TRBV30 to TRBJ2-7; TRBD1 aligns across 7 bases. The sequence was collected from a human donor with glioblastoma. The CDR3 sequence is CAWSTPGQKYEQYF. In DNA form, the CDR3 reads TGTGCCTGGAGTACCCCGGGACAGAAGTACGAGCAGTACTTC.